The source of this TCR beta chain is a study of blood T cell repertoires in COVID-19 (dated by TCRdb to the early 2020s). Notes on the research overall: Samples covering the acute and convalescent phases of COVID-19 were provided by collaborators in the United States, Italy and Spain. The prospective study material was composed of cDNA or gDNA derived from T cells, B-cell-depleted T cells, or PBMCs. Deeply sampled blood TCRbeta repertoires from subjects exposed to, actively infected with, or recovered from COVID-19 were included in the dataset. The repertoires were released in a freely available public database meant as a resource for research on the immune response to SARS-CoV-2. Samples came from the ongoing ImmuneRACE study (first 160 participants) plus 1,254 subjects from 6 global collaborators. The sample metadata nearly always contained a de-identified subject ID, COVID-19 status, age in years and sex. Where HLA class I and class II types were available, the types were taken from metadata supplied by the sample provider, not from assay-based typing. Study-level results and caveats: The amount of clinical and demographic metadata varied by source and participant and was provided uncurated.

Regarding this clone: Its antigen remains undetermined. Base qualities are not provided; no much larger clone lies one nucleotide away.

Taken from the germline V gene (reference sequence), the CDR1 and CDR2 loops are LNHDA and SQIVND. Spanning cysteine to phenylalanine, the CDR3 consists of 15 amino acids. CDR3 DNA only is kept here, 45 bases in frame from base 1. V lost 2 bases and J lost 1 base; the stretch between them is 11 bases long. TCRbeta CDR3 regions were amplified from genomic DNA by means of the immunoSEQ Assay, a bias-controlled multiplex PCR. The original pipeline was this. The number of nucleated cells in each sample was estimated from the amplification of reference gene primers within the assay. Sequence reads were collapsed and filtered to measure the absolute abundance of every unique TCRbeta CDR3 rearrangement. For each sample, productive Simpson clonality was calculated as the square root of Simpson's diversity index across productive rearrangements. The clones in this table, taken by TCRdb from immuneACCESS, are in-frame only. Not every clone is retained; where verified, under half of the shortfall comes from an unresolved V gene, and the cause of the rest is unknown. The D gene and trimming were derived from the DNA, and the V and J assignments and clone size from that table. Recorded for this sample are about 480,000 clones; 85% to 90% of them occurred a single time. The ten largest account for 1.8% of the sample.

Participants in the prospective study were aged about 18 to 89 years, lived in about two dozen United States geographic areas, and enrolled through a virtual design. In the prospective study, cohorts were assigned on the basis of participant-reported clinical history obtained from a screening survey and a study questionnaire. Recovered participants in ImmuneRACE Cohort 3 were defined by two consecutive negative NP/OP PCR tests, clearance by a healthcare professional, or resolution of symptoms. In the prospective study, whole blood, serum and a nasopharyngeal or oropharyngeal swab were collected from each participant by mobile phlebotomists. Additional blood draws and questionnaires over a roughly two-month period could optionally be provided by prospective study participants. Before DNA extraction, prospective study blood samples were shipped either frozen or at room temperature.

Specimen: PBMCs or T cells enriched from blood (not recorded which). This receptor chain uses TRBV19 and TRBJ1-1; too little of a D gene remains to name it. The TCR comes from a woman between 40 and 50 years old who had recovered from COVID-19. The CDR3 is CASSIYNTWNTEAFF. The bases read TGTGCCAGTAGTATATATAACACCTGGAACACTGAAGCTTTCTTT.